This T cell receptor beta chain appears in the sequencing data of a study of T cell responses to AZD1222 COVID-19 vaccine. Overall study results and limits: The donor group comprised mostly white British people and more females; the analysis possibly underestimated clonal diversity. Spike-specific TCR breadth and depth were elevated following two AZD1222 doses. Only 5 to 7 individuals given AZD1222 were seropositive at baseline.

TCRdb's table, derived via immunoSEQ multiplex PCR, lists solely in-frame clones and lacks some. The table lists about 84,000 clones, 70% to 90% of them singletons. In its sample, this clone was seen a few times. What it recognizes is unknown. CDR3 length: 14 residues. V was pared by 0 bases and J by 2 bases, with 8 bases between. Germline V gives CDR1 SGHKS, CDR2 YYEKEE (reference sequence). The sample was peripheral blood, taken 28 days after the second AZD1222 dose. The rearrangement uses TRBV5-5 and TRBJ1-1; D unclear. This TCR was sampled from an adult who received the AZD1222 COVID-19 vaccine. DNA of the CDR3: TGTGCCAGCAGCTTGGGCCAGGCTAACACTGAAGCTTTCTTT. Amino acids: CASSLGQANTEAFF.